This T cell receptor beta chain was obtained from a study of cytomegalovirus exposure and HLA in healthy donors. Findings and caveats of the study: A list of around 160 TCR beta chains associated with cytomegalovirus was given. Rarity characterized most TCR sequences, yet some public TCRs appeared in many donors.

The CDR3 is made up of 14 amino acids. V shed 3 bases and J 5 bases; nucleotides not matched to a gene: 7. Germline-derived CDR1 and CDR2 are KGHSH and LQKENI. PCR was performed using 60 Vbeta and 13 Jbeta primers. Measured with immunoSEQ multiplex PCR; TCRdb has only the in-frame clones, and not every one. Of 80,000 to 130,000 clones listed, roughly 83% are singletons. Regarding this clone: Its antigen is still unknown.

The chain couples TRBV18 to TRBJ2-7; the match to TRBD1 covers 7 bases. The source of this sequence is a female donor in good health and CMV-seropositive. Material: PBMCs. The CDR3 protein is CASSPEQGKHEQYF. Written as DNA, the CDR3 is TGTGCCAGCTCACCCGAACAGGGGAAGCACGAGCAGTACTTC.